This paragraph reports one TCR beta chain. Germline V gene data show CDR1 as SEHNR and CDR2 as FQNEAQ (reference sequence). With V trimmed by 2 bases and J by 9 bases, 7 bases remained unmatched. The CDR3 consists of 15 residues. This sample was included in a study of CD8 T cells in Susac syndrome. Reverse transcription used roughly 0.5 to 1 ug RNA and random hexamers. TCR beta CDR3 was amplified by immunoSEQ covering 54 Vbeta and 13 Jbeta. From the immunoSEQ multiplex PCR reads, TCRdb called clonotypes with MiXCR, one entry per CDR3 protein. The table lists about 160,000 distinct CDR3 sequences, about 90% of them singletons.

The sequenced sample consisted of CD4+ T cells from PBMCs. The chain has TRBV7-9 and TRBJ1-6, with 7 bases lining up with TRBD1. The receptor's source is a human donor in good health. As DNA, the CDR3 is TGTGCCAGCAGCTTACGTGACAGGGATGGTTCACCCCTCCACTTT. Translating it yields CASSLRDRDGSPLHF.